The sequence of this TCR beta chain was determined in a study of T cells in Graves' hyperthyroidism and ophthalmopathy. The CDR3 is made up of 19 amino acids. Germline lookup yields CDR1 MDHEN and CDR2 SYDVKM. Between the trimmed V and J ends, which lost 2 bases and 1 base, there was a span of 23 bases. TCR beta CDR3 regions were amplified from RNA. Using the HTBI primer set, a first-round RT-PCR was run on the TCR CDR3. TCRdb redid the calling of the multiplex PCR reads with MiXCR, one entry per CDR3 protein. The sample holds about 260,000 distinct CDR3 sequences; around a quarter are singletons and the top ten take about 25%. This clonotype appeared many times.

This receptor was taken from a middle-aged man with Graves' hyperthyroidism that later progressed to Graves' ophthalmopathy. The sample consisted of blood. This chain joins TRBV28 and TRBJ2-5; D might be TRBD2 (6 bases). The CDR3: CASSLLEVLAGNPQETQYF. The CDR3 DNA is TGTGCCAGCAGTTTACTTGAAGTTTTGGCGGGAAATCCCCAAGAGACCCAGTACTTC.